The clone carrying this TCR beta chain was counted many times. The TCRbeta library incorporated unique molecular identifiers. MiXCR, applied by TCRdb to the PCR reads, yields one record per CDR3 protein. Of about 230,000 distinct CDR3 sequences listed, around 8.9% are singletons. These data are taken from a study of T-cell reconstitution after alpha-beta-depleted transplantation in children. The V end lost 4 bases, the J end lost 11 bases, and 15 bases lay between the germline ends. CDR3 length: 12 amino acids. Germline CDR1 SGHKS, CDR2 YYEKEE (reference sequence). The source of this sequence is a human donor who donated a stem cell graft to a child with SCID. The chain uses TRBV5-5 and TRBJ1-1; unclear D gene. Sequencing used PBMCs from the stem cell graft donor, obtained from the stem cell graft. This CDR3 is CASSVGREEAFF. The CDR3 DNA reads TGTGCCAGCAGCGTAGGGAGGGAAGAGGCTTTCTTT.